The sequence of this T cell receptor beta chain was determined in a study of human T cells and chemical hapten exposure (dated by TCRdb to about 2021). For the wider study: For sensitization, 2% DPC in acetone was applied to a 2 cm by 2 cm area of upper inner arm skin. Patch testing was performed on the upper back with Finn chambers containing 0.01% DPC, and the patch tests were scored after 6 days according to International Contact Dermatitis Research Group standards. Blood was sampled from patients pre-sensitization (week 0) and at 2, 6 and about 24 weeks after DPC sensitization. The study tracked peripheral blood TCR repertoire changes in vivo during primary and secondary sensitization to the hapten diphenylcyclopropenone (DPC) in alopecia patients. Throughout the approximately 25-week study period, patients were also given weekly therapeutic DPC doses on the scalp. The mostly female patient cohort included alopecia areata with under or over 50% scalp involvement, alopecia totalis and alopecia universalis. Around 29 alopecia patients provided blood for TCR sequencing at one to four time points (pre-sensitization, 2, 6 and 24 weeks). Libraries were pooled for sequencing, and per-sample TCR yields varied mainly because of small differences in library volumes within the pool.

Including cysteine and phenylalanine, the CDR3 has 14 amino acids. Only CDR3 DNA remains: 42 bases, in frame from the first base. V is pared back by 1 base and J by 3 bases, with 9 bases lying between the germline termini. Via the germline V gene (reference sequence), CDR1 is SGHNT and CDR2 YYREEE. The receptor library was made with RACE. Sequenced on a NextSeq 500. During library preparation, unique molecular identifiers were attached to individual cDNA molecules so that TCRs could be counted in a quantitative, reproducible way. From each blood RNA sample, both TCR alpha and TCR beta chains were sequenced. For the original study's pipeline: The median number of TCRs per sample was over 85,000, ranging from about 20,000 to 750,000. The Decombinator software suite was used to annotate the V, J and CDR3 of the TCR reads. Every sample was subsampled to the same number of TCRs (28,000) for the PS versus PT1 abundance plots. Expanded TCRs were defined as absent before sensitization and observed at least eight times at the 2-week time point. TCRdb reworked the public reads: Q25 trimming with fastp, MiXCR clone assembly, productive beta chains retained. Merged by CDR3 protein, the rows form single entries marked with the most common genes and DNA. For this entry, the V and J calls and clone size follow TCRdb and not the study's own pipeline. The sample data list fewer than 100,000 distinct CDR3 sequences, and approximately 9.3% of these were observed just once. The ten largest clones capture approximately 2% of the sample.

The sample's time point label is to be understood as: patch test 2, 6 weeks after DPC sensitization. Sample treatment or condition, as interpreted from the label and publication: therapeutic diphenylcyclopropenone sensitization with weekly scalp DPC. At every patch-test visit, the blood draw took place before the patch test was put on. To be eligible, patients had to be aged 18 to 70, diagnosed with alopecia and judged suitable for DPC therapy, while pregnant patients were excluded. Total RNA was extracted from unfractionated whole blood collected in Tempus Blood RNA tubes. The paper's findings and limits, for the study overall: All patients had alopecia, a presumed autoimmune disease, so their immune response might differ from that of healthy individuals. The number of TCRs above 1 in 1000 frequency did not change with DPC sensitization; there was no evidence of global repertoire structure alterations. Repeated subsampling changed both the strength of the expansion versus patch-test correlation and the threshold at which that correlation became significant. A positive correlation was found between the number of PT1 expanded TCRs and patch test score, with significance reached at thresholds 8, 16 and 32 but not 4. Compared with pre-sensitization or healthy control sets, expanded TCRs formed significantly more large CDR3 similarity clusters, which is consistent with antigen-driven responses.

Remarks on this clonotype: No antigen is known for it. Per-base quality was not reported, and no clone a single base away is much larger than it.

The clonotype was recovered from a woman aged 35 to 49 with alopecia areata. Some clones in this sample may be carry-over from other donors' samples. Sequences were derived from whole blood, sampled in connection with sensitization to the hapten diphenylcyclopropenone (DPC). The chain is made from TRBV5-4 and TRBJ2-3, with no confidently assigned D gene. In nucleotide form, the sequence is TGTGCCAGCAGCTTGCAATCGGTTACAGATACGCAGTATTTT. This sequence encodes CASSLQSVTDTQYF.